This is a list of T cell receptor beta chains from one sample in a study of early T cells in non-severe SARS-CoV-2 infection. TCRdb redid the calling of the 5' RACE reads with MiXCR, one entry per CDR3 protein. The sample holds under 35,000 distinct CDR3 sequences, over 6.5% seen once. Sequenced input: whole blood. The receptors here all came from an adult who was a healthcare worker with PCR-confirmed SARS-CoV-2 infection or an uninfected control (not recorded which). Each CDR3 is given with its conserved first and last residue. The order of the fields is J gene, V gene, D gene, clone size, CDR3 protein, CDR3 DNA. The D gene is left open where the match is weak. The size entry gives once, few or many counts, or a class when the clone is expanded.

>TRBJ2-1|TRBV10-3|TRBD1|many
CAISESGQGSYNEQFF
TGTGCCATCAGTGAGTCAGGACAGGGGTCCTACAATGAGCAGTTCTTC
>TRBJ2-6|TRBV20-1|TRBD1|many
CSARPTGTAASGANVLTF
TGCAGTGCTAGGCCCACAGGGACAGCTGCCTCTGGGGCCAACGTCCTGACTTTC
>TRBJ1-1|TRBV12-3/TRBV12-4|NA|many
CASSPGHLNTEAFF
TGTGCCAGCAGCCCGGGACACTTGAACACTGAAGCTTTCTTT
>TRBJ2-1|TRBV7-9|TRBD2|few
CASSLGFSGTTSYNEQFF
TGTGCCAGCAGCTTAGGATTTAGCGGGACCACCTCCTACAATGAGCAGTTCTTC
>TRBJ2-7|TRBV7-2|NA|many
CASSLEGPAYEQYF
TGTGCCAGCAGCTTAGAAGGGCCCGCCTACGAGCAGTACTTC
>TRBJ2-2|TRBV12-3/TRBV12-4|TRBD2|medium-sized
CASSRRTSGRAHTGELFF
TGTGCCAGCAGCCGTCGGACTAGCGGGAGGGCCCACACCGGGGAGCTGTTTTTT
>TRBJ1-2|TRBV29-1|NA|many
CSAQLGGGYNYGYTF
TGCAGCGCCCAACTAGGGGGAGGGTATAACTATGGCTACACCTTC
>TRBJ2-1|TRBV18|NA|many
CASSPKLATSSYNEQFF
TGTGCCAGCTCACCAAAGCTAGCAACGAGCTCCTACAATGAGCAGTTCTTC
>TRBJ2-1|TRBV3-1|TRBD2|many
CASSPNPSGAYNEQFF
TGTGCTAGCAGCCCGAACCCTAGCGGGGCCTACAATGAGCAGTTCTTC
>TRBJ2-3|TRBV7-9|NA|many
CASSSLTRDTTDTQYF
TGTGCCAGCAGCAGCTTAACCCGGGACACCACAGATACGCAGTATTTT
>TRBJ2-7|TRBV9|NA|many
CASSVAAFHVQYF
TGTGCCAGCAGCGTAGCGGCATTCCACGTGCAGTACTTC
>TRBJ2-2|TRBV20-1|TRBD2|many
CSARPASGSLTRELFF
TGCAGTGCTAGACCGGCTAGCGGGAGTCTGACCAGGGAGCTGTTTTTT
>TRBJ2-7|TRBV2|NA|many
CASLEGDTRGEQYF
TGTGCCAGCCTAGAGGGGGACACCAGAGGGGAGCAGTACTTC
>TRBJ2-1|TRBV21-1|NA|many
CASTPPPSGGIYNEQFF
TGTGCCAGCACTCCTCCCCCCTCTGGCGGGATCTACAATGAGCAGTTCTTC
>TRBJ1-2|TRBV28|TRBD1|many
CASSLLTGRDYGYTF
TGTGCCAGCAGTTTATTGACAGGGAGGGACTATGGCTACACCTTC